This TCR beta chain was recorded in a study of cytomegalovirus exposure and HLA in healthy donors. The primer mix had 60 Vbeta and 13 Jbeta primers. Libraries were prepared by immunoSEQ multiplex PCR; TCRdb keeps only in-frame clonotypes and omits some of them. Of about 120,000 clones listed, approximately 81% are singletons. Germline CDR1 SGHTA, CDR2 FQGNSA. CDR3 length equals 16 residues. V shed 1 base and J shed 5 bases, with 18 bases lying between them. Donors were ostensibly healthy at sampling, although undocumented immune exposures were probable. The genes are TRBV7-2 and TRBJ2-7; a possible D gene is TRBD1 (6 bases). Sequencing used PBMCs. The clonotype comes from a man between 18 and 29 years old in good health and CMV-seropositive. This chain's CDR3 is CASSLGSWGTTNEQYF. CDR3 nucleotide sequence: TGTGCCAGCAGCTTAGGTAGTTGGGGGACAACTAACGAGCAGTACTTC. Using reference TRBV7-2 and TRBJ2-7 for the parts outside the CDR3, the full variable domain is GAGVSQSPSNKVTEKGKDVELRCDPISGHTALYWYRQSLGQGLEFLIYFQGNSAPDKSGLPSDRFSAERTGGSVSTLTIQRTQQEDSAVYLCASSLGSWGTTNEQYFGPGTRLTVT.